Following are 23 T cell receptor beta chains from one sample sequenced in a study of T-cell reconstitution after alpha-beta-depleted transplantation in children. The library targeted TCRbeta and was prepared with unique molecular identifiers. TCRdb re-derived calls from the PCR reads in MiXCR, one entry per CDR3 protein. This table has about 600,000 distinct CDR3 sequences, 20% to 25% appearing once. Sample: PBMCs, mostly from graft donor cells, taken 360 days after TCRalphabeta/CD19-depleted stem cell transplant. Source of these receptors: a boy under three years old who had a stem cell transplant for acute myeloid leukemia, so the T cells may come from the graft donor.

This rearrangement joins TRBV24-1 to TRBJ2-1, with TRBD1 identical over 9 bases. The J segment lost 4 bases and the V segment lost 9 bases, leaving 9 bases of the junction unmatched. Germline V gives CDR1 KGHDR, CDR2 SFDVKD. The CDR3 is made up of 15 amino acids. Here the CDR3 DNA reads TGTGCCACCGGTCTAGGGACAGGGCCTTACAATGAGCAGTTCTTC. Protein sequence: CATGLGTGPYNEQFF.

This clonotype was seen repeatedly, ten times or more. V and J are TRBV6-2 or TRBV6-3 and TRBJ2-2, with TRBD1 matching 9 bases. CDR3 length equals 16 residues. Germline assignment: CDR1 MNHEY and CDR2 SVGEGT. J gave up 5 bases and V 4 bases, and 8 bases lay outside the gene matches. The CDR3 coding sequence is TGTGCCAGCAGTTCCCCTGACAGGGGGGAAACCGGGGAGCTGTTTTTT. This translates into CASSSPDRGETGELFF.

This clonotype came up a few times. This chain uses TRBV7-2 with TRBJ1-1; D is uncertain. Germline lookup yields CDR1 SGHTA and CDR2 FQGNSA. V was clipped by 5 bases and J by 2 bases, with 9 bases between them. This CDR3 is 13 amino acids long. CDR3 nucleotides: TGTGCCAGCAGCGCAGATCATAACACTGAAGCTTTCTTT. Encoded protein: CASSADHNTEAFF. Supplemented by reference TRBV7-2 and TRBJ1-1, the full variable domain reads GAGVSQSPSNKVTEKGKDVELRCDPISGHTALYWYRQSLGQGLEFLIYFQGNSAPDKSGLPSDRFSAERTGGSVSTLTIQRTQQEDSAVYLCASSADHNTEAFFGQGTRLTVV.

There are many counts of this clonotype. The chain recombines TRBV20-1 with TRBJ2-2; no clear D. V lost 3 bases and J lost 5, with 10 bases in between. Germline V gene data show CDR1 as DFQATT and CDR2 as SNEGSKA (reference sequence). This CDR3 comprises 13 residues. CDR3 protein: CSARAVGTGELFF. DNA for the CDR3: TGCAGTGCTAGGGCCGTGGGTACCGGGGAGCTGTTTTTT.

J is TRBJ2-1 and V is TRBV11-2, with TRBD1 identical over 9 bases. V lost 5 bases to trimming and J lost 7 bases; unmatched junction nucleotides: 9. The length of the CDR3 is 15 residues. In germline, CDR1 is SGHAT, CDR2 FQNNGV. The CDR3 spells CASSLGQGRVNEQFF. CDR3 nucleotides: TGTGCCAGCAGCCTGGGACAGGGAAGGGTAAATGAGCAGTTCTTC.

This clonotype was seen more than once but under ten times. The rearrangement joins TRBV20-1 to TRBJ1-1; no clear D. Trimming shortened V by 0 bases and J by 4 bases, and 9 bases separated the two germline ends. The CDR3 is 13 residues long. Looked up from germline, CDR1 is DFQATT and CDR2 is SNEGSKA (reference sequence). In DNA form, the CDR3 reads TGCAGTGCTAGAGATAGGAGAAGCACTGAAGCTTTCTTT. Protein sequence: CSARDRRSTEAFF.

This clonotype was seen at least ten times. The chain carries TRBV7-6 and TRBJ2-1; tentative D call: TRBD2 (6 bases). CDR1 and CDR2 (germline): SGHVS, FNYEAQ. Trimming cost V 1 base and J 0 bases, with 13 bases left between them. The CDR3 is made up of 17 amino acids. This CDR3 reads CASSLGSGLSSYNEQFF. Written as DNA, the CDR3 is TGTGCCAGCAGCTTAGGATCGGGACTCAGCTCCTACAATGAGCAGTTCTTC.

This clonotype was seen only a few times. The chain carries TRBV24-1 and TRBJ2-1, with 8 bases that match TRBD1. The CDR3 totals 15 residues. Trimming removed 4 bases from V and 7 bases from J; junction bases left unmatched: 8. Germline loops: CDR1 KGHDR, CDR2 SFDVKD. The CDR3 DNA reads as TGTGCCACCAGTGACTACGGACAGGGTAGGAATGAGCAGTTCTTC. Translated, it gives CATSDYGQGRNEQFF.

This clonotype appeared a few times. V usage is TRBV24-1 and J usage is TRBJ2-7; D gene ambiguous. Trimming stripped 1 base from V and 2 bases from J, with 5 bases between. Germline values: CDR1 KGHDR, CDR2 SFDVKD. This CDR3 contains 13 residues. The CDR3 bases are TGTGCCACCAGTGATTTTCCGCCCTACGAGCAGTACTTC. It is translated as CATSDFPPYEQYF.

V is TRBV6-1 and J is TRBJ1-1; 7 bases are a match to TRBD1. The germline gives CDR1 MNHNS, CDR2 SASEGT. This CDR3 is built from 14 residues. The junction had 10 bases not matched to a gene; V was cut back by 5 bases and J by 7 bases. The chain's CDR3 is CASSRTGTASEAFF. As DNA, the CDR3 is TGTGCCAGCAGTCGAACCGGGACAGCGAGTGAAGCTTTCTTT.

This sequence joins TRBV28 and TRBJ2-7; TRBD2 agrees at 9 bases. The CDR3 runs 14 residues. The J segment lost 2 bases and the V segment lost 7 bases, leaving 6 bases of the junction unmatched. Germline CDR1 is MDHEN and CDR2 is SYDVKM. As DNA, the CDR3 is TGTGCCAGCAAGGCTAGCGGGGTGCCCTACGAGCAGTACGTC. Translation: CASKASGVPYEQYV.

This chain connects TRBV28 to TRBJ2-7; D gene ambiguous. V was pared by 10 bases and J by 1 base, with 20 bases between. This CDR3 region has 15 residues. Germline CDR1 and CDR2: MDHEN and SYDVKM. The CDR3 DNA sequence: TGTGCCACCAAGGCTCCTGATGACGGTTCCTACGAGCAGTACTTC. It specifies CATKAPDDGSYEQYF.

This clonotype was detected only a few times. The V call is TRBV20-1, the J call TRBJ2-7; the match to TRBD1 covers 8 bases. V shed 3 bases, J shed 4 bases, and the junction held 8 bases outside the gene matches. CDR3 length equals 14 residues. Germline values: CDR1 DFQATT, CDR2 SNEGSKA (reference sequence). CDR3: CSASDRQGKYEQYF. CDR3 DNA: TGCAGTGCTAGTGATCGACAGGGGAAATACGAGCAGTACTTC.

The sample holds many counts of this clonotype. V usage is TRBV20-1 and J usage is TRBJ2-1, with 15 bases identical to TRBD2. Germline CDR1 is DFQATT and CDR2 is SNEGSKA (reference sequence). The CDR3 totals 16 residues. The ends lost 0 bases at V and 7 bases at J; junction bases unmatched: 4. For the CDR3, the DNA is TGCAGTGCTAGAGATTACGGACTAGCGGGGGGGAATGAGCAGTTCTTC. This translates into CSARDYGLAGGNEQFF.

In this sample, this clonotype turned up a few times. The CDR3 here is CASSLSGGGYGYTF. As DNA, the CDR3 is TGTGCCAGCAGTTTATCAGGGGGCGGCTATGGCTACACCTTC. The rearrangement links TRBV6-5 to TRBJ1-2; 8 nucleotides agree with TRBD1. The germline V gene encodes CDR1 MNHEY and CDR2 SVGAGI. This CDR3 is 14 amino acids long. Trimming cost V 4 bases and J 4 bases; bases outside gene matches: 5.

The V call is TRBV12-3 or TRBV12-4, the J call TRBJ1-1; D perhaps matches TRBD1 (5 bases). V lost 6 bases and J lost 6, with 20 bases in between. CDR3 length: 15 residues. The CDR3 protein is CASRPTGGGTSEAFF. CDR3 sequence (DNA): TGTGCCAGCAGACCTACAGGAGGTGGGACCTCTGAAGCTTTCTTT.

This clonotype has a handful of counts. This rearrangement joins TRBV20-1 to TRBJ2-3, with 7 nucleotides matching TRBD2. From germline, CDR1 is DFQATT and CDR2 SNEGSKA (reference sequence). The V gene end was trimmed by 0 bases and the J gene end by 2 bases; junction bases not matched to a gene: 5. This CDR3 has 15 amino acids. In DNA form, the CDR3 reads TGCAGTGCTAGAGATCCGCGGGACTACACAGATACGCAGTATTTT. This sequence encodes CSARDPRDYTDTQYF.

The V gene is TRBV19, the J gene TRBJ2-7; TRBD2 matches at 7 bases. J was trimmed by 3 bases and V by 5 bases; bases with no gene match: 4. The CDR3 runs 13 residues. CDR1 is LNHDA, CDR2 SQIVND, per germline (reference sequence). The CDR3 DNA sequence: TGTGCCAGTAGTTTGTCTAGCGGCTACGAGCAGTACTTC. This sequence encodes CASSLSSGYEQYF.

The chain is built from TRBV2 and TRBJ2-1; 8 nucleotides align to TRBD2. Germline loops: CDR1 SNHLY, CDR2 FYNNEI. V was pared by 5 bases and J by 8 bases, with 8 bases of the junction left unmatched. The CDR3 spans 14 residues. CDR3 nucleotides: TGTGCCAGCAGTCCCGGGACTAGTTTCGATGAGCAGTTCTTC. Its protein is CASSPGTSFDEQFF.

This clonotype was observed many times. V gene TRBV29-1 combines with J gene TRBJ2-7; the match to TRBD1 covers 9 bases. The trim removed 2 bases at V and 3 bases at J, leaving 11 bases unmatched. CDR1 SQVTM and CDR2 ANQGSEA come from the germline V gene. The CDR3 is made up of 16 amino acids. The CDR3 sequence is CSVETRTGVRGYEQYF. DNA of the CDR3: TGCAGCGTTGAAACGCGGACAGGGGTAAGAGGCTACGAGCAGTACTTC.

This clonotype occurred a few times. The V gene is TRBV6-6, the J gene TRBJ1-2; TRBD1 is a possible D gene (6 bases). CDR3 length: 12 amino acids. Trimming shortened V by 7 bases and J by 5 bases, and 11 bases separated the two germline ends. Germline-derived CDR1 and CDR2 are MNHNY and SVGAGI (reference sequence). CDR3 DNA sequence: TGTGCCAGCAATCTAGGGGGATATGGCTACACCTTC. Translating gives CASNLGGYGYTF.

The chain links TRBV2 to TRBJ2-5; perhaps TRBD1 as D (5 bases). The V end was cut by 6 bases, the J end by 1 base, with 15 bases between. Per germline, CDR1 SNHLY and CDR2 FYNNEI. This CDR3 spans 15 amino acids. The CDR3 DNA sequence: TGTGCCAGCAGACATTTTCCTCAGGGCCAAGAGACCCAGTACTTC. Protein product: CASRHFPQGQETQYF.

The chain links TRBV7-2 to TRBJ2-3, with TRBD2 matching over 8 bases. Germline V CDR1 and CDR2: SGHTA, FQGNSA. CDR3 length: 15 residues. The J segment lost 4 bases and the V segment lost 5 bases, leaving 8 bases of the junction unmatched. The chain's CDR3 is CASSLLGGGSDTQYF. For the CDR3, the DNA is TGTGCCAGCAGCCTCCTCGGGGGGGGCTCAGATACGCAGTATTTT.